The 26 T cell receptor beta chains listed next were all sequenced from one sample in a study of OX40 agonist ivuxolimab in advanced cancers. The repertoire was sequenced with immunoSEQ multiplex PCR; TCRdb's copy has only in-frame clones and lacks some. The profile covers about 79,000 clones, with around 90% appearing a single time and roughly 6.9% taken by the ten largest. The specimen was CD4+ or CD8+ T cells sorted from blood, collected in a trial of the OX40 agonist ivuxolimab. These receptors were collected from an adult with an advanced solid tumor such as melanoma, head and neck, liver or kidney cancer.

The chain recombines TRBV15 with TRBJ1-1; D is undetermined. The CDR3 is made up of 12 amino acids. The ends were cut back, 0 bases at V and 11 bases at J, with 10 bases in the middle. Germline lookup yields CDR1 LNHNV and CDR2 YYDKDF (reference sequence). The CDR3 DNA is TGTGCCACCAGCAGAGACAGATTTATGGCTTTCTTT. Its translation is CATSRDRFMAFF.

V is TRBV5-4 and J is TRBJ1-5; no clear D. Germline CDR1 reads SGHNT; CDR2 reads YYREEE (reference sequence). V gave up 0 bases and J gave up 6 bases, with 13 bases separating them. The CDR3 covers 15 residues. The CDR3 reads CASSLDGGGSQPQHF. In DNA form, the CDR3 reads TGTGCCAGCAGCTTGGATGGAGGAGGGAGTCAGCCCCAGCATTTT.

CDR3 coding DNA: TGTGCCAGCAGCCAAGGTTCTGTGGGTTCTACAGATAATTACGAGCAGTACTTC. Its protein product is CASSQGSVGSTDNYEQYF. The chain combines TRBV14 with TRBJ2-7; D is undetermined. This CDR3 has 18 residues. The V and J ends lost 1 base and 4 bases respectively, with 23 bases between them. CDR1 and CDR2 from the germline V gene are SGHDN and FVKESK. Full variable domain (missing parts from reference TRBV14 and TRBJ2-7): EAGVTQFPSHSVIEKGQTVTLRCDPISGHDNLYWYRRVMGKEIKFLLHFVKESKQDESGMPNNRFLAERTGGTYSTLKVQPAELEDSGVYFCASSQGSVGSTDNYEQYFGPGTRLTVT.

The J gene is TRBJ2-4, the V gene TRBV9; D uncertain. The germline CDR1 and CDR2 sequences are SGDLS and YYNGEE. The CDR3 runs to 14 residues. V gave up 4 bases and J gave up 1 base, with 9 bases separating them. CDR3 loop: CASSPWVAKNIQYF. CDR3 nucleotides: TGTGCCAGCAGCCCTTGGGTGGCCAAAAACATTCAGTACTTC.

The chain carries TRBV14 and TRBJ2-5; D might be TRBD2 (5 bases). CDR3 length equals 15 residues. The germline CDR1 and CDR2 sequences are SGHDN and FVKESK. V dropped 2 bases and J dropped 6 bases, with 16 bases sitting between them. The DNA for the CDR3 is TGTGCCAGCAGCCAATTTGAAGGGAGTTTACAGACCCAGTACTTC. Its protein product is CASSQFEGSLQTQYF.

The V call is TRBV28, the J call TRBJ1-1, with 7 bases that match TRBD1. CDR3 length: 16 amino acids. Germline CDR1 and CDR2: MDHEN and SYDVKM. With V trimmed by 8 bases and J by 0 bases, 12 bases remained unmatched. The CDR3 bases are TGTGCCAGCTCAACGACAGGGCGATTCATGAACACTGAAGCTTTCTTT. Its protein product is CASSTTGRFMNTEAFF.

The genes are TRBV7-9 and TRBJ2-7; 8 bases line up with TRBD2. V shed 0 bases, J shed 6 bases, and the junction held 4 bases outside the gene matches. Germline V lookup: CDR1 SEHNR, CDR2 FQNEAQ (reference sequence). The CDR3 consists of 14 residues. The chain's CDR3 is CASSLASGTAEQYF. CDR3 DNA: TGTGCCAGCAGCTTAGCTAGCGGGACGGCCGAGCAGTACTTC.

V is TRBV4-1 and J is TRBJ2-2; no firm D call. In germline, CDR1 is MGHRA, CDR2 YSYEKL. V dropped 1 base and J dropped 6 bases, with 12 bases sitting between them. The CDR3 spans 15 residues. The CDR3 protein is CASSQGSKLAGELFF. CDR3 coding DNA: TGCGCCAGCAGCCAAGGATCGAAGCTGGCCGGGGAGCTGTTTTTT.

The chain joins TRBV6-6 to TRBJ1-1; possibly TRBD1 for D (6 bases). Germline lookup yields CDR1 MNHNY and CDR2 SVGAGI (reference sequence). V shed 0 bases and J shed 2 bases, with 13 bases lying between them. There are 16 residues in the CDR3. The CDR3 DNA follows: TGTGCCAGCAGTTACTCCCTCACAGGGTACAACACTGAAGCTTTCTTT. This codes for CASSYSLTGYNTEAFF.

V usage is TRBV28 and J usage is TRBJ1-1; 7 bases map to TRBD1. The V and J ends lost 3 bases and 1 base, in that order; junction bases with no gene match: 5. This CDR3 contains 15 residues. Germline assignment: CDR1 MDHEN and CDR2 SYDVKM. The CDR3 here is CASSFDRVRNTEAFF. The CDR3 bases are TGTGCCAGCAGTTTTGACAGGGTGAGGAACACTGAAGCTTTCTTT. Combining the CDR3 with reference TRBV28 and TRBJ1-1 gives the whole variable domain DVKVTQSSRYLVKRTGEKVFLECVQDMDHENMFWYRQDPGLGLRLIYFSYDVKMKEKGDIPEGYSVSREKKERFSLILESASTNQTSMYLCASSFDRVRNTEAFFGQGTRLTVV.

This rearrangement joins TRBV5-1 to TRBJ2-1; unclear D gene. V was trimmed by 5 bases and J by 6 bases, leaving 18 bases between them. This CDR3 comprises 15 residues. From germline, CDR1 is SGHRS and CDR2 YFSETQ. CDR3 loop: CASSSGSFRSNEQFF. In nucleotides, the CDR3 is TGCGCCAGCAGTTCCGGGTCCTTTCGATCCAATGAGCAGTTCTTC.

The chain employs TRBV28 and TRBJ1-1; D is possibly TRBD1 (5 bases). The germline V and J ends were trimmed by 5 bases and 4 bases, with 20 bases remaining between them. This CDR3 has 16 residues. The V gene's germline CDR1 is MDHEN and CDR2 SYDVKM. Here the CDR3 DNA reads TGTGCCAGCAGTCCCCCGGGACGGCCATCGGGCACTGAAGCTTTCTTT. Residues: CASSPPGRPSGTEAFF.

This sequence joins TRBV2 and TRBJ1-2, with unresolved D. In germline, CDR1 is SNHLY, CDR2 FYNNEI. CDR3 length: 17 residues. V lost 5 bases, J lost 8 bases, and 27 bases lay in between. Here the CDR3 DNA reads TGTGCCAGCAGTTCAGAGGCCGCGCCCTCCCTAGGCCGGGGCTACACCTTC. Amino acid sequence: CASSSEAAPSLGRGYTF.

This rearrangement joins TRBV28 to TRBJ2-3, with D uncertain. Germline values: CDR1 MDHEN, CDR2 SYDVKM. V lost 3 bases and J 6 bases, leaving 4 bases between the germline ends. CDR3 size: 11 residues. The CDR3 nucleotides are TGTGCCAGCAGTTTCTGGGATACGCAGTATTTT. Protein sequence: CASSFWDTQYF. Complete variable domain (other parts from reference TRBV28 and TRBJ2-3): DVKVTQSSRYLVKRTGEKVFLECVQDMDHENMFWYRQDPGLGLRLIYFSYDVKMKEKGDIPEGYSVSREKKERFSLILESASTNQTSMYLCASSFWDTQYFGPGTRLTVL.

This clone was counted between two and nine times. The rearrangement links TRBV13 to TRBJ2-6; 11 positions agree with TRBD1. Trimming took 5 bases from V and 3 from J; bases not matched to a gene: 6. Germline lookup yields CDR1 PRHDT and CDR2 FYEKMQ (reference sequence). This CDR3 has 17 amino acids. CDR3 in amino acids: CASSPRTGGVGANVLTF. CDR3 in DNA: TGTGCCAGCAGCCCCAGGACAGGGGGCGTTGGGGCCAACGTCCTGACTTTC.

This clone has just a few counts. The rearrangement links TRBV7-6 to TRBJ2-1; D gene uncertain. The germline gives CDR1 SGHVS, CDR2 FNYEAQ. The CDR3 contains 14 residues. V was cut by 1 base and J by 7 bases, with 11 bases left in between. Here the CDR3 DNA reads TGTGCCAGCAGCTTAGTTAGTGGGCAAAATGAGCAGTTCTTC. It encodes CASSLVSGQNEQFF.

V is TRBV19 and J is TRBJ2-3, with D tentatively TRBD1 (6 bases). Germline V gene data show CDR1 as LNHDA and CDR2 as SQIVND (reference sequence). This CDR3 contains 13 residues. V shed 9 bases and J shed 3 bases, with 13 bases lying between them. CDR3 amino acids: CASRQDGTDTQYF. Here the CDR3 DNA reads TGTGCCAGCCGACAGGACGGTACAGATACGCAGTATTTT.

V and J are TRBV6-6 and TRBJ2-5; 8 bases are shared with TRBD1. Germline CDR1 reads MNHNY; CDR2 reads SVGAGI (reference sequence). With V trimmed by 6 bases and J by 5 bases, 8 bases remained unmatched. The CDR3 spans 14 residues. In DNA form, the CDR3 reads TGTGCCAGCAGGGGACAGGCCGCGGGGGAGACCCAGTACTTC. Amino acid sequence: CASRGQAAGETQYF.

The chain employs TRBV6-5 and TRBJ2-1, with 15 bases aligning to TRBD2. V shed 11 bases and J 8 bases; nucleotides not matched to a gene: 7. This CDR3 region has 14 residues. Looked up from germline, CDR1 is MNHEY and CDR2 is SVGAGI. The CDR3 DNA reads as TGTGCCGTCGGACTAGCGGGAGGGCCTGATGAGCAGTTCTTC. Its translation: CAVGLAGGPDEQFF.

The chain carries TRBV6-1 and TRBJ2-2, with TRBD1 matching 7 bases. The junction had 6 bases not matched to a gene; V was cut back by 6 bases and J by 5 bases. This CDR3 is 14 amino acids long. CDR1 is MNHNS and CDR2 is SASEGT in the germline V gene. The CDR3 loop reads CASRRDSGTGELFF. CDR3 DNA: TGTGCCAGCAGAAGGGACAGTGGGACCGGGGAGCTGTTTTTT.

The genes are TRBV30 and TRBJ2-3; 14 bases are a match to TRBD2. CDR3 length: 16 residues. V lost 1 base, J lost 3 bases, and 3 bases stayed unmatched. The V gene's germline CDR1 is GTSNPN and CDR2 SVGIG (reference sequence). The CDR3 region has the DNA TGTGCCTGGAGTGCAGGACTAGCGGGAGGTACAGATACGCAGTATTTT. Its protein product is CAWSAGLAGGTDTQYF.

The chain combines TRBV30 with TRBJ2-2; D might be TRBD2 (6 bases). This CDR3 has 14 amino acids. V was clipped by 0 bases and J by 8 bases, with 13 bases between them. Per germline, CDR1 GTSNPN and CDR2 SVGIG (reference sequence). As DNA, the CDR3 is TGTGCCTGGAGTGTACTTCGGGGGATGGGGGAGCTGTTTTTT. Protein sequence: CAWSVLRGMGELFF.

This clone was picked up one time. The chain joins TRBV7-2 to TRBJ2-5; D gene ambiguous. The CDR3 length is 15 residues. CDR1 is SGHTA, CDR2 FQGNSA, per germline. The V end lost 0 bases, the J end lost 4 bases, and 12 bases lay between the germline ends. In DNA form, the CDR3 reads TGTGCCAGCAGCTTAGCTCTCGGAGTGGCAGAGACCCAGTACTTC. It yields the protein CASSLALGVAETQYF.

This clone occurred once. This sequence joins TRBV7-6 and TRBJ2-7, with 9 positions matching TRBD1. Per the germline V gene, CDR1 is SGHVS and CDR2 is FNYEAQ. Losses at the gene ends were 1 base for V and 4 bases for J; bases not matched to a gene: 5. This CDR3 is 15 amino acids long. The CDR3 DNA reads TGTGCCAGCAGCTTAGTTACAGGACAGGGGTACGAGCAGTACTTC. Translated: CASSLVTGQGYEQYF.

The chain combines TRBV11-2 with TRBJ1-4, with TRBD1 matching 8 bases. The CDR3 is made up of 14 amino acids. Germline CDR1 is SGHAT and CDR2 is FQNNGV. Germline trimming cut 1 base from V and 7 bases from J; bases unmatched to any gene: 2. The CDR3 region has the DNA TGTGCCAGCAGCTTAGGACAGGGGATTGAAAAACTGTTTTTT. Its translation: CASSLGQGIEKLFF.

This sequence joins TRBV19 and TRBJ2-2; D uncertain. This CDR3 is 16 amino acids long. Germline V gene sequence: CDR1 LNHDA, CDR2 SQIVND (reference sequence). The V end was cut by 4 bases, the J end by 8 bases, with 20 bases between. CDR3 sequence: CASSNFRSGPTGELFF. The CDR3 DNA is TGTGCCAGTAGTAACTTCAGATCCGGCCCAACGGGGGAGCTGTTTTTT. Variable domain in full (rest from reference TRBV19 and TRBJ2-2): DGGITQSPKYLFRKEGQNVTLSCEQNLNHDAMYWYRQDPGQGLRLIYYSQIVNDFQKGDIAEGYSVSREKKESFPLTVTSAQKNPTAFYLCASSNFRSGPTGELFFGEGSRLTVL.